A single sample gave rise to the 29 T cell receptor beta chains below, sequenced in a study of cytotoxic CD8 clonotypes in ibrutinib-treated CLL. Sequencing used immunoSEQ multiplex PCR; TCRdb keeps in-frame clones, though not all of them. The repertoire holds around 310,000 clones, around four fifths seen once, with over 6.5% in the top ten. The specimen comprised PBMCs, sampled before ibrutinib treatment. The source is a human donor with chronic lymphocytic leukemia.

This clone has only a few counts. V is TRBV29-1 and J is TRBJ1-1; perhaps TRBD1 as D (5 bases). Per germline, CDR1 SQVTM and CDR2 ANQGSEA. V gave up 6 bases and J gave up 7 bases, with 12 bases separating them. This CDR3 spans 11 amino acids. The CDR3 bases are TGCAGCGTAACAGGTGCCGGTGAAGCTTTCTTT. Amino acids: CSVTGAGEAFF.

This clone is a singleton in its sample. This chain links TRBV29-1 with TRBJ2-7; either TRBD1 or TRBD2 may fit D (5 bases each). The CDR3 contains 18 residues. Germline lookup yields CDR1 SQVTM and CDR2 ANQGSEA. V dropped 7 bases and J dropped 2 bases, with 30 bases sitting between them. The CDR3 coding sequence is TGCAGCGGCGTGTCCCCCCGTTTCCCCGGGACCGCCGCCTACGAGCAGTACTTC. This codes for CSGVSPRFPGTAAYEQYF.

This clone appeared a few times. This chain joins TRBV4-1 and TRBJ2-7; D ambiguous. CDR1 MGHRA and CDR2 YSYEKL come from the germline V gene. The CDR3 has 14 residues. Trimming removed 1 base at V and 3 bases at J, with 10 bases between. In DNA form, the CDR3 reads TGCGCCAGCAGCCAAGGGGGAACGGACTACGAGCAGTACTTC. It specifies CASSQGGTDYEQYF.

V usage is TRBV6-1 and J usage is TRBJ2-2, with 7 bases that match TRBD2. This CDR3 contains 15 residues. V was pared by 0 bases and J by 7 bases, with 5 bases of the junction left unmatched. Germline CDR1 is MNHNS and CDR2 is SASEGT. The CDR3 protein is CASSEAATGGGELFF. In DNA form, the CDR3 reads TGTGCCAGCAGTGAAGCGGCCACGGGAGGCGGGGAGCTGTTTTTT.

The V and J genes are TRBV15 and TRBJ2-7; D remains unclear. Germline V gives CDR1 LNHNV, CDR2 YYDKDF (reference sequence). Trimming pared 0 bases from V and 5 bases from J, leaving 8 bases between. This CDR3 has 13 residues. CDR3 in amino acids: CATSRDPADEQYF. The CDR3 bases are TGTGCCACCAGCAGAGATCCGGCGGACGAGCAGTACTTC.

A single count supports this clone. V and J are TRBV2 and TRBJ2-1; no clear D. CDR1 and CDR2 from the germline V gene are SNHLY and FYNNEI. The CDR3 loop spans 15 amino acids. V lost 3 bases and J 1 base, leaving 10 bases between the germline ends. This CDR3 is CASSESVPSYNEQFF. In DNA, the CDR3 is TGTGCCAGCAGTGAGTCGGTACCGTCCTACAATGAGCAGTTCTTC.

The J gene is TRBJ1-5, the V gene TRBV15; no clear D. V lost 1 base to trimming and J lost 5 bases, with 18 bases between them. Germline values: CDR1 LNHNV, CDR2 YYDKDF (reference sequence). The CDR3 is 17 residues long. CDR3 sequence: CATSRAHGRDAYQPQHF. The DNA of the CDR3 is TGTGCCACCAGCAGAGCCCACGGGCGGGATGCTTATCAGCCCCAGCATTTT.

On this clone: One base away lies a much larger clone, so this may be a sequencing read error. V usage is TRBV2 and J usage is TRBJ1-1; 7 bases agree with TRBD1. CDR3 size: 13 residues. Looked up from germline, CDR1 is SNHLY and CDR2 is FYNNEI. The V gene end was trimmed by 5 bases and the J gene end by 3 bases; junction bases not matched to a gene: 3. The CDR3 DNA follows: TGTGCCAGCAGTTTCACAGGGGACACTGAAGCTTTCTTT. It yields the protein CASSFTGDTEAFF. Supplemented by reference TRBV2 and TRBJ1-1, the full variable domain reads EPEVTQTPSHQVTQMGQEVILRCVPISNHLYFYWYRQILGQKVEFLVSFYNNEISEKSEIFDDQFSVERPDGSNFTLKIRSTKLEDSAMYFCASSFTGDTEAFFGQGTRLTVV.

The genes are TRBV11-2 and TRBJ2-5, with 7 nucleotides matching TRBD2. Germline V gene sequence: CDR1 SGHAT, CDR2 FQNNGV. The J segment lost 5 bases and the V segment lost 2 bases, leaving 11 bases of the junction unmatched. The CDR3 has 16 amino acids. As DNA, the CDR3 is TGTGCCAGCAGCTTAATCTACGACGCCGGGAGGGAGACCCAGTACTTC. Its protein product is CASSLIYDAGRETQYF.

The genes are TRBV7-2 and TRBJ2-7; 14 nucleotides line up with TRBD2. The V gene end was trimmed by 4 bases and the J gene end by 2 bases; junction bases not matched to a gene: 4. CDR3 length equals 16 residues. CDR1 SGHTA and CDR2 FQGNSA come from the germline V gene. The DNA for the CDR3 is TGTGCCAGCAGCTCGGGACTAGCGGGAGTCCCCTACGAGCAGTACTTC. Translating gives CASSSGLAGVPYEQYF. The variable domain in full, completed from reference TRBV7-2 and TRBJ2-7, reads GAGVSQSPSNKVTEKGKDVELRCDPISGHTALYWYRQSLGQGLEFLIYFQGNSAPDKSGLPSDRFSAERTGGSVSTLTIQRTQQEDSAVYLCASSSGLAGVPYEQYFGPGTRLTVT.

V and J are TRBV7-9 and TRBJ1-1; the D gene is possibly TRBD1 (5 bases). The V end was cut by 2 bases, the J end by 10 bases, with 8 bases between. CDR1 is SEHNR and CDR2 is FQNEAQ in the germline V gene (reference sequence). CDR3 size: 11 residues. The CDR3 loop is CASSLQGGAFF. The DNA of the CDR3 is TGTGCCAGCAGCTTACAGGGCGGAGCTTTCTTT.

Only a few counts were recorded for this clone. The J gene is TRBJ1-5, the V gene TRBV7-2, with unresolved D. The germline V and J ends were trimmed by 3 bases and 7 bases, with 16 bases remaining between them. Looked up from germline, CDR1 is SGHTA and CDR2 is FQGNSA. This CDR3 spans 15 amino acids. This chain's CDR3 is CASSFMPVSGQPQHF. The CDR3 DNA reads TGTGCCAGCAGCTTTATGCCCGTTTCAGGCCAGCCCCAGCATTTT.

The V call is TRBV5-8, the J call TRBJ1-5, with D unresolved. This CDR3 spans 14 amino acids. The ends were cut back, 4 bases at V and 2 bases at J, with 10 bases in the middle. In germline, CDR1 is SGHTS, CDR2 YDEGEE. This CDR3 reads CASSPRVRNQPQHF. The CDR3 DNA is TGTGCCAGCAGCCCTAGGGTGCGCAATCAGCCCCAGCATTTT.

CDR3 amino acids: CASSQVDSSGTEAFF. In nucleotides, the CDR3 is TGTGCCAGCAGCCAAGTGGACAGTTCGGGCACTGAAGCTTTCTTT. This chain links TRBV14 with TRBJ1-1; tentatively, D is TRBD1 (6 bases). Germline V gene sequence: CDR1 SGHDN, CDR2 FVKESK. The V end was cut by 1 base, the J end by 4 bases, with 13 bases between. This CDR3 is 15 amino acids long.

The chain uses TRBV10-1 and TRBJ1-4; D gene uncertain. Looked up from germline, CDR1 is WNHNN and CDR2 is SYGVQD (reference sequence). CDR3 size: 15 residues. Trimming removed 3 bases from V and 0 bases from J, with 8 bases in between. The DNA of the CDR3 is TGCGCCAGCAGTGATCACGGCTCAACTAATGAAAAACTGTTTTTT. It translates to CASSDHGSTNEKLFF.

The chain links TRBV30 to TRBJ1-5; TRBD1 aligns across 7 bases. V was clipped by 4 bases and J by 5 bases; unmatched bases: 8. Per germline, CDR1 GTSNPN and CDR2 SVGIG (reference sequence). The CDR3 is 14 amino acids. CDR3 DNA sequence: TGTGCCTGGACGGGTACAGGGGCAGATCAGCCCCAGCATTTT. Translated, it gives CAWTGTGADQPQHF.

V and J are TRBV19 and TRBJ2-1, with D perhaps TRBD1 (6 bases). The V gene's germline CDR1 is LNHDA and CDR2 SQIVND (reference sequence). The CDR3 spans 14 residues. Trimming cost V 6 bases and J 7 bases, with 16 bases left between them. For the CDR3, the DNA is TGTGCCAGTAGAAGGACAGCAGGTTCGAATGAGCAGTTCTTC. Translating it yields CASRRTAGSNEQFF. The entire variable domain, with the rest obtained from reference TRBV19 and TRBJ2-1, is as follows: DGGITQSPKYLFRKEGQNVTLSCEQNLNHDAMYWYRQDPGQGLRLIYYSQIVNDFQKGDIAEGYSVSREKKESFPLTVTSAQKNPTAFYLCASRRTAGSNEQFFGPGTRLTVL.

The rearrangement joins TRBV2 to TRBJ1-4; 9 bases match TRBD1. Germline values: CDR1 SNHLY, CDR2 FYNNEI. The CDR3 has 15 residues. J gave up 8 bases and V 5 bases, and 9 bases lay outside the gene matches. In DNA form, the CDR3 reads TGTGCCAGCAGTCTAAACAGGGGGCTTGTGGAAAAACTGTTTTTT. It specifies CASSLNRGLVEKLFF. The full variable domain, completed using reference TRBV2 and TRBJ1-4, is EPEVTQTPSHQVTQMGQEVILRCVPISNHLYFYWYRQILGQKVEFLVSFYNNEISEKSEIFDDQFSVERPDGSNFTLKIRSTKLEDSAMYFCASSLNRGLVEKLFFGSGTQLSVL.

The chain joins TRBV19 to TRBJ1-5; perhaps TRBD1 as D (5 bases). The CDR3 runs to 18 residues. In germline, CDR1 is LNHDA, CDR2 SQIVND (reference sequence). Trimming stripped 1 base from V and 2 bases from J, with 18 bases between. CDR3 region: CASSIVGGVKVGNQPQHF. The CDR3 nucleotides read TGTGCCAGTAGTATAGTGGGAGGGGTAAAAGTCGGCAATCAGCCCCAGCATTTT.

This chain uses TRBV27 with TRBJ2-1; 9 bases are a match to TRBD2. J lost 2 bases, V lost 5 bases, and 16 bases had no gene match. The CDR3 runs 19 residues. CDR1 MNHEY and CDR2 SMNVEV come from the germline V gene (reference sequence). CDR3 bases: TGTGCCAGCAGTCCCCCAGCAATTATTAGCGGGGGCCCCTACAATGAGCAGTTCTTC. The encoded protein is CASSPPAIISGGPYNEQFF.

This CDR3 reads CASRPGLAGLATGELFF. The CDR3 region has the DNA TGTGCCAGTAGACCGGGACTAGCGGGGCTGGCCACCGGGGAGCTGTTTTTT. The rearrangement links TRBV19 to TRBJ2-2; 13 bases are a match to TRBD2. Germline values: CDR1 LNHDA, CDR2 SQIVND (reference sequence). The CDR3 extends over 17 amino acids. Trimming removed 6 bases from V and 4 bases from J; junction bases left unmatched: 8. Complete variable domain (other parts from reference TRBV19 and TRBJ2-2): DGGITQSPKYLFRKEGQNVTLSCEQNLNHDAMYWYRQDPGQGLRLIYYSQIVNDFQKGDIAEGYSVSREKKESFPLTVTSAQKNPTAFYLCASRPGLAGLATGELFFGEGSRLTVL.

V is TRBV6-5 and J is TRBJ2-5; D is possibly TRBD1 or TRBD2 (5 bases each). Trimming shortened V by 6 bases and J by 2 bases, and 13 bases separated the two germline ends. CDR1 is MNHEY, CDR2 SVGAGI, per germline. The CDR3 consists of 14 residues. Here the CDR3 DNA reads TGTGCCAGCAGACCTTGGGACGGTCAAGAGACCCAGTACTTC. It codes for CASRPWDGQETQYF.

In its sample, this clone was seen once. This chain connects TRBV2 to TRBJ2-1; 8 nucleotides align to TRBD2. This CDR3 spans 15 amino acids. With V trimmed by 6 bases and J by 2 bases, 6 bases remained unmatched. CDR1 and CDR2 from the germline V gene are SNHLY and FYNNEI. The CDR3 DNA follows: TGTGCCAGCAGGGAGCGGGAGAGAACCTACAATGAGCAGTTCTTC. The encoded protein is CASRERERTYNEQFF.

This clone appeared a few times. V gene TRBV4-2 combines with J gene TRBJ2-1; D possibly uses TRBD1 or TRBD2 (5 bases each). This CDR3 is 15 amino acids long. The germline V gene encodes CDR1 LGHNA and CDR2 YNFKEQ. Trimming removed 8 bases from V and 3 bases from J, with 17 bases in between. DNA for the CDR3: TGTGCCAGCCGGGGTTTGGGGCCAGACTACAATGAGCAGTTCTTC. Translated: CASRGLGPDYNEQFF.

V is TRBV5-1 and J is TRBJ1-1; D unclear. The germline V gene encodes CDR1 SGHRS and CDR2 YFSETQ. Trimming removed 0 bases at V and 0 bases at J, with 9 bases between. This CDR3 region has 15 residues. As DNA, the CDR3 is TGCGCCAGCAGCTTGGTTGCCGGAATGAACACTGAAGCTTTCTTT. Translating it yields CASSLVAGMNTEAFF.

CDR3 DNA sequence: TGTGCCAGCAGCTTTATGGCGGGAGGCTCCTACAATGAGCAGTTCTTC. It yields the protein CASSFMAGGSYNEQFF. This chain uses TRBV7-3 with TRBJ2-1, with 8 bases matching TRBD2. This CDR3 comprises 16 residues. Germline values: CDR1 SGHTA, CDR2 FQGTGA. V dropped 3 bases and J dropped 0; count of bases not matched to a gene: 4.

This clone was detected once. CDR3 sequence reads: CASSDPSGGYEQYF. For the CDR3, the DNA is TGTGCCAGCAGCGACCCTAGCGGAGGCTACGAGCAGTACTTC. This rearrangement joins TRBV7-6 to TRBJ2-7, with 7 bases identical to TRBD2. J gave up 3 bases and V 5 bases, and 7 bases lay outside the gene matches. The CDR3 loop spans 14 amino acids. Germline lookup yields CDR1 SGHVS and CDR2 FNYEAQ.

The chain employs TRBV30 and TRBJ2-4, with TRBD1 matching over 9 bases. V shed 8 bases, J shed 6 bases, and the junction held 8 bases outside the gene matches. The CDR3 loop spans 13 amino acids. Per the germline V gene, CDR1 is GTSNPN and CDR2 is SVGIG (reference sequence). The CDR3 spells CAARTGGPNIQYF. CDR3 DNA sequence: TGTGCCGCTCGAACAGGGGGCCCAAACATTCAGTACTTC.

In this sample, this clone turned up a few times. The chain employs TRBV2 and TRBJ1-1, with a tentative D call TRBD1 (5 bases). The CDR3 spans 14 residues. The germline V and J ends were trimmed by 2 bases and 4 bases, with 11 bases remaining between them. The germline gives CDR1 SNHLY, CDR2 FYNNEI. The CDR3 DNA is TGTGCCAGCAGTGAACAGGGTGCAGGCACTGAAGCTTTCTTT. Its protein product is CASSEQGAGTEAFF.